The rows below give T cell receptor beta chains drawn from one sample of a study of blood T cell repertoires in COVID-19. Using immunoSEQ multiplex PCR, the repertoire was profiled, and TCRdb retains in-frame clones only, with some absent. Counted here are 130,000 or so clones, 85% to 90% occurring once; the ten biggest clones make up more than 15%. Sequencing was performed on peripheral blood. These receptors were collected from a man between 50 and 59 years old with active or convalescent COVID-19. The CDR3 runs from the conserved cysteine through the conserved F or W. The D gene is left open where the match is weak. Not every row has a clone size; where given, it reads once, few, many or a size class.

V gene,J gene,D gene,clone size,CDR3 DNA,CDR3 protein
TRBV6-4,TRBJ2-2,-,-,TGTGCCAGCAAAACCGGGACTCTAACCGGGGAGCTGTTTTTT,CASKTGTLTGELFF
TRBV11-2,TRBJ2-3,TRBD2,-,TGTGCCAGCAGCCCGACTAGCGGCTTCACAGATACGCAGTATTTT,CASSPTSGFTDTQYF
TRBV29-1,TRBJ2-5,TRBD2,-,TGCAGCGCCAAGCGGGGCGGGGGACCCCAAGAGACCCAGTACTTC,CSAKRGGGPQETQYF
TRBV7-8,TRBJ2-5,-,-,TGTGCCAGCAGCTCGCGGGTTCAAGAGACCCAGTACTTC,CASSSRVQETQYF
TRBV5-6,TRBJ2-1,TRBD1,-,TGTGCCAGCAGCCCCGACAGGGTCGATGAGCAGTTCTTC,CASSPDRVDEQFF
TRBV4-1,TRBJ1-3,-,-,TGCGCCAGCAGCCTAGGGGAAAGCTCTGGAAACACCATATATTTT,CASSLGESSGNTIYF
TRBV6-2/TRBV6-3,TRBJ1-1,-,-,TGTGCCAGCAGTTACCTATCCACTGAAGCTTTCTTT,CASSYLSTEAFF
TRBV6-1,TRBJ1-5,-,-,TGTGCCAGCAGTGACAAGGGGCTCTACGGGCCCCAGCATTTT,CASSDKGLYGPQHF
TRBV9,TRBJ1-4,TRBD1,-,TGTGCCAGCAGCGTGAGACAGGGGGCAACTAATGAAAAACTGTTTTTT,CASSVRQGATNEKLFF
TRBV27,TRBJ1-6,-,once,TGTGCCAGCAGTTTTCAGGGAGGTTCACCCCTCCACTTT,CASSFQGGSPLHF
TRBV2,TRBJ2-1,-,-,TGTGCCAGCAATACAGGGATAAGCTACAATGAGCAGTTCTTC,CASNTGISYNEQFF
TRBV15,TRBJ2-1,TRBD1,-,TGTGCCTCCCGTATTGGGACAGAGGCTGTAGACTCCTACAATGAGCAGTTCTTC,CASRIGTEAVDSYNEQFF
TRBV11-2,TRBJ2-3,TRBD2,-,TGTGCCAGCAGCTTAATGGGGACTAGCGGGACGGATACGCAGTATTTT,CASSLMGTSGTDTQYF
TRBV15,TRBJ2-2,-,-,TGTGCCACCAGTGATTACTCGACAGCAGCGAACACCGGGGAGCTGTTTTTT,CATSDYSTAANTGELFF
TRBV6-6,TRBJ1-5,TRBD1,-,TGTGCCAGCAGCCCGGGACAGGCGGGTCAGCCCCAGCATTTT,CASSPGQAGQPQHF
TRBV30,TRBJ2-7,TRBD2,-,TGTGCCTGGAGTTCCGGGAGGGGCGGGTACGAGCAGTACTTC,CAWSSGRGGYEQYF
TRBV7-6,TRBJ2-1,-,-,TGTGCCAGCAGCTTCACAGGGCCCAATGAGCAGTTCTTC,CASSFTGPNEQFF
TRBV11-2,TRBJ2-1,TRBD2,-,TGTGCCAGCAGCTCCCACTGGGGGACTAGCGTAGACAATGAGCAGTTCTTC,CASSSHWGTSVDNEQFF
TRBV28,TRBJ2-1,TRBD2,-,TGTGCCAGCACTCCGAGCGGGGGCTCTTTAGGTGAGCAGTTCTTC,CASTPSGGSLGEQFF
TRBV5-6,TRBJ2-3,TRBD1,-,TGTGCCAGCAGCCCTGGGACAGGGGGGAGCACAGATACGCAGTATTTT,CASSPGTGGSTDTQYF
TRBV5-1,TRBJ2-5,TRBD1,-,TGCGCCAGCAGCTTGGGACAGGGCACATATCAAGAGACCCAGTACTTC,CASSLGQGTYQETQYF
TRBV19,TRBJ1-1,-,few,TGTGCCAGTAAACAGGTTTTGAGCGCTGAAGCTTTCTTT,CASKQVLSAEAFF
TRBV6-5,TRBJ2-1,-,-,TGTGCCAGCAGAGCGGTGGAGGCTTACAATGAGCAGTTCTTC,CASRAVEAYNEQFF
TRBV19,TRBJ2-5,-,-,TGTGCCAGTAGTATACAGGAAAATCAAGAGACCCAGTACTTC,CASSIQENQETQYF
TRBV19,TRBJ1-2,-,-,TGTGCCAGTAGTAGAAGAGAGTCCGGGACACGAGATGGCTACACCTTC,CASSRRESGTRDGYTF
TRBV7-2,TRBJ2-5,TRBD2,-,TGTGCCAGCAGCGAGGGACTAGCGGGGGGAGAGACCCAGTACTTC,CASSEGLAGGETQYF
TRBV6-1,TRBJ2-1,TRBD2,-,TGTGCCAGCAGTGAACGGGCAAACGGGAGGGGTGAGCAGTTCTTC,CASSERANGRGEQFF
TRBV12-3/TRBV12-4,TRBJ2-7,-,-,TGTGCCAGCAAAAAACCCTCGGGTTACGAGCAGTACTTC,CASKKPSGYEQYF
TRBV4-3,TRBJ2-5,-,-,TGCGCCAGCAGCCAAGATACGGGTTTAGAGACCCAGTACTTC,CASSQDTGLETQYF
TRBV5-6,TRBJ2-7,-,-,TGTGCCAGCAGCTTGGTGCGGGCCCACGAGCAGTACTTC,CASSLVRAHEQYF
TRBV24-1,TRBJ2-5,TRBD2,-,TGTGCCACCAGTGACCATGGACTAGGGGTGGGGGAGACCCAGTACTTC,CATSDHGLGVGETQYF
TRBV2,TRBJ2-3,TRBD1,-,TGTGCCAGCAGTGTAGGGGGCGCATTGGCAGATACGCAGTATTTT,CASSVGGALADTQYF
TRBV5-1,TRBJ1-2,-,-,TGCGCCAGCAGCCCCTTGACAGACTCCAGCGGCTACACCTTC,CASSPLTDSSGYTF
TRBV24-1,TRBJ2-3,-,-,TGTGCCACCAGTGAGCCAGGCCCGCTCACAGATACGCAGTATTTT,CATSEPGPLTDTQYF
TRBV5-1,TRBJ2-7,-,-,TGCGCCAGCAGCTTGGTTATAGCTGGCGGGCACTACGAGCAGTACTTC,CASSLVIAGGHYEQYF
TRBV5-1,TRBJ1-5,-,-,TGCGCCAGCAGCTTGGGACCGGGGAATCAGCCCCAGCATTTT,CASSLGPGNQPQHF